The rows below give T cell receptor beta chains drawn from one sample of a study of blood T cell repertoires in COVID-19. Clones were read by immunoSEQ multiplex PCR, and TCRdb kept only the in-frame ones, dropping some. This sample has 380,000 or so clones; approximately 89% occur once, and the top ten carry 1.3%. The sample consisted of PBMCs or T cells enriched from blood (not recorded which). The receptors here all came from a man under 40 who had recovered from COVID-19. Each CDR3 is given with its conserved first and last residue. Each record gives: clone size, V gene, D gene, J gene, CDR3 DNA, CDR3 protein. The D gene is left open where the match is weak. The size field is filled for only some rows; it gives once, few, many or a size class.

>few|TRBV7-9|TRBD1|TRBJ1-6
TGTGCCAGCAGAAACTCGGGACAGGGGAATTCACCCCTCCACTTT
CASRNSGQGNSPLHF
>once|TRBV11-2|NA|TRBJ1-2
TGTGCCAGCAGCCTCGACAGTCTCTATGGCTACACCTTC
CASSLDSLYGYTF
>NA|TRBV7-9|TRBD1|TRBJ1-4
TGTGCCAGCAGCCGGGACAGAGCCAGTGAAAAACTGTTTTTT
CASSRDRASEKLFF
>NA|TRBV5-4|NA|TRBJ1-1
TGTGCCAGCAGCTTGGCCGGGGGGCAGGGCGCTTTCTTT
CASSLAGGQGAFF
>NA|TRBV2|TRBD1|TRBJ1-6
TGTGCCAGCAGTAACGACAGGGTCCATAATTCACCCCTCCACTTT
CASSNDRVHNSPLHF
>NA|TRBV15|NA|TRBJ2-4
TGTGCCACCAGCAGCGGACAGCTAGCCAAAAACATTCAGTACTTC
CATSSGQLAKNIQYF
>NA|TRBV7-8|NA|TRBJ2-5
TGTGCCAGCAGCTTTGACAGTAAAGAGACCCAGTACTTC
CASSFDSKETQYF
>NA|TRBV4-1|NA|TRBJ1-1
TGCGCCAGCAGACAGACAGCTAACACTGAAGCTTTCTTT
CASRQTANTEAFF
>NA|TRBV3-1/TRBV3-2|NA|TRBJ2-2
TGTGCCAGCAGCCAAAAAGACCCGACAGGGAACACCGGGGAGCTGTTTTTT
CASSQKDPTGNTGELFF
>NA|TRBV5-6|NA|TRBJ2-5
TGTGCCAGCAGCTCGACTATACAAGAGACCCAGTACTTC
CASSSTIQETQYF
>NA|TRBV7-8|TRBD1|TRBJ1-1
TGTGCCAGCAGCTACAAACAGGGGATCACTGAAGCTTTCTTT
CASSYKQGITEAFF
>NA|TRBV7-9|TRBD1|TRBJ1-1
TGTGCCAGCAGCCGGGACCAGGGGGGCACTGAAGCTTTCTTT
CASSRDQGGTEAFF
>few|TRBV11-2|TRBD2|TRBJ2-3
TGTGCCAGCAGCTCCCTTCTAGCGGGGGCGCAGTATTTT
CASSSLLAGAQYF
>NA|TRBV7-6|TRBD2|TRBJ2-7
TGTGCCAGCAGCTTAGCGGTTGGGACTATAACCTACGAGCAGTACTTC
CASSLAVGTITYEQYF
>once|TRBV19|NA|TRBJ1-1
TGTGCCAGTAGTACGAGGGAGAACACTGAAGCTTTCTTT
CASSTRENTEAFF
>NA|TRBV14|TRBD1|TRBJ2-5
TGTGCCAGCAGCCCACAGGGGGTTCGAGAGACCCAGTACTTC
CASSPQGVRETQYF
>NA|TRBV6-5|TRBD2|TRBJ2-1
TGTGCCAGCAGTTACCGCGGGGGGGCCGTTAATGAGCAGTTCTTC
CASSYRGGAVNEQFF
>NA|TRBV7-9|TRBD1|TRBJ1-2
TGTGCCAGCAGCTTAGGACAGGGGGAAGGTCTTCACGAAAGATACACCTTC
CASSLGQGEGLHERYTF
>NA|TRBV30|NA|TRBJ2-2
TGTGCCTGGAGCCCAGGGTCGGTTGGCGCCGGGGAGCTGTTTTTT
CAWSPGSVGAGELFF
>NA|TRBV5-4|NA|TRBJ2-7
TGTGCCAGCAGCAAAACCGACAGTTACGAGCAGTACTTC
CASSKTDSYEQYF
>once|TRBV14|TRBD1|TRBJ1-1
TGTGCCAGCAGCGGGCAGGGGGCCCCGGAAGCTTTCTTT
CASSGQGAPEAFF
>NA|TRBV27|TRBD1|TRBJ1-6
TGTGCCAGCAGTCCCCGGGACAGGGTCGGTTCACCCCTCCACTTT
CASSPRDRVGSPLHF
>NA|TRBV11-2|NA|TRBJ1-5
TGTGCCAGCAAGGGAGAAGGCAATCAGCCCCAGCATTTT
CASKGEGNQPQHF
>NA|TRBV6-5|NA|TRBJ1-2
TGTGCCAGCAGGTCCCTGAGGGATGGCTACACCTTC
CASRSLRDGYTF
>NA|TRBV5-1|TRBD1|TRBJ2-6
TGCGCCAGCAGCCCGACAGGGAGCTCTGGGGCCAACGTCCTGACTTTC
CASSPTGSSGANVLTF
>few|TRBV7-2|NA|TRBJ2-1
TGTGCCAGCAGCTTCGTCCAGTTATTCAATGAGCAGTTCTTC
CASSFVQLFNEQFF
>NA|TRBV19|TRBD1|TRBJ1-1
TGTGCCAGTACCCTTACCGCCGGGACAGCGAACACTGAAGCTTTCTTT
CASTLTAGTANTEAFF
>NA|TRBV6-5|TRBD2|TRBJ2-1
TGTGCCAGCAGCGCTAGCGGGGGGGGGAATGAGCAGTTCTTC
CASSASGGGNEQFF
>NA|TRBV12-5|NA|TRBJ1-2
TGTGCTAGTGGTTTGGTAGGGGCCTTCAACACCTTC
CASGLVGAFNTF
>once|TRBV7-2|NA|TRBJ2-3
TGTGCCAGCAGCTATAGAGGTACGCAGTATTTT
CASSYRGTQYF